This T cell receptor beta chain was retrieved from a study of cytomegalovirus exposure and HLA in healthy donors. Sequencing was performed with immunoSEQ multiplex PCR; in TCRdb, only in-frame clones are kept and a portion is missing. The sample includes some 240,000 clones, roughly 83% of them seen just once. Whole-study findings and limits: The authors enumerated 164 TCR beta chains as linked to cytomegalovirus. The tendency of first-cohort TCR clusters to co-occur in the 120 or so validation repertoires emerged from a later analysis.

Turning to this clone: Its antigen is currently unknown.

The clonotype originates from a woman between 18 and 30 years old in good health and CMV-seronegative. Sequenced input: PBMCs.

CDR3 sequence: CASSMADYGYTF. The CDR3 DNA reads TGTGCCAGTAGTATGGCAGATTATGGCTACACCTTC. The rearrangement joins TRBV19 to TRBJ1-2; D gene ambiguous. Germline CDR1 LNHDA, CDR2 SQIVND (reference sequence). This CDR3 spans 12 amino acids. The V end lost 3 bases, the J end lost 5 bases, and 7 bases lay between the germline ends. The full variable domain, completed using reference TRBV19 and TRBJ1-2, is DGGITQSPKYLFRKEGQNVTLSCEQNLNHDAMYWYRQDPGQGLRLIYYSQIVNDFQKGDIAEGYSVSREKKESFPLTVTSAQKNPTAFYLCASSMADYGYTFGSGTRLTVV.